Listed below are T cell receptor beta chains from one sample, sequenced in a study of blood T cell repertoires in COVID-19. Generated by immunoSEQ multiplex PCR, the TCRdb table keeps only in-frame clones and is missing some. The sample contains 95,000 to 150,000 clones, 70% to 90% of which appear only once. Input material: peripheral blood. These receptors originate from a man aged 35 to 55 with acute or convalescent COVID-19. CDR3s include the opening cysteine and the closing phenylalanine or tryptophan. The D gene is left open where the match is weak. Size is omitted from some rows. Given values are once, few, many or a class for expanded clones.

CASSPVGLRNEQFF	TGTGCCAGCTCACCAGTGGGCCTCCGGAATGAGCAGTTCTTC	TRBJ2-1	TRBV18	.	once
CASLTGIYRDSPRTQYF	TGTGCCAGTCTTACCGGGATATACCGGGACAGCCCTAGGACCCAGTACTTC	TRBJ2-5	TRBV19	TRBD1	few
CASLLGTGVYEQYF	TGTGCCAGCCTGTTGGGGACAGGGGTCTACGAGCAGTACTTC	TRBJ2-7	TRBV6-6	TRBD1	.
CASSTPNPNTEAFF	TGTGCCAGCAGCACACCCAACCCGAACACTGAAGCTTTCTTT	TRBJ1-1	TRBV5-4	.	.
CASSLAQGSTGELFF	TGCGCCAGCAGCTTGGCACAGGGAAGCACCGGGGAGCTGTTTTTT	TRBJ2-2	TRBV5-1	.	few
CASRHGTGSHGYTF	TGTGCCAGCCGTCACGGAACAGGCTCACATGGCTACACCTTC	TRBJ1-2	TRBV7-9	.	once
CASSPDRAVNYGYTF	TGTGCCAGCAGCCCCGACAGGGCGGTAAATTATGGCTACACCTTC	TRBJ1-2	TRBV6-5	TRBD1	few
CASSVGNRQGDNSPLHF	TGTGCCAGCAGCGTAGGGAACCGACAGGGGGATAATTCACCCCTCCACTTT	TRBJ1-6	TRBV9	TRBD1	.
CASSLDRQDSDNYGYTF	TGCGCCAGCAGCTTGGATCGTCAGGACAGCGATAACTATGGCTACACCTTC	TRBJ1-2	TRBV5-1	.	.
CASSLRAGGTEAFF	TGTGCCAGCAGCTTAAGGGCGGGCGGGACTGAAGCTTTCTTT	TRBJ1-1	TRBV7-3	.	.
CASSRNRQGNYGYTF	TGTGCCAGCAGCCGGAACCGACAGGGGAACTATGGCTACACCTTC	TRBJ1-2	TRBV3-1/TRBV3-2	TRBD1	.
CASSTPGQGNYGYTF	TGTGCCAGTAGTACGCCAGGGCAGGGGAACTATGGCTACACCTTC	TRBJ1-2	TRBV19	.	.
CATSRGRETGYGYTF	TGTGCCACCAGCAGAGGCCGGGAAACTGGCTATGGCTACACCTTC	TRBJ1-2	TRBV15	.	.
CASSLGRASYSPLHF	TGTGCCAGCAGTTTGGGGAGGGCCTCTTATTCACCCCTCCACTTT	TRBJ1-6	TRBV27	.	.